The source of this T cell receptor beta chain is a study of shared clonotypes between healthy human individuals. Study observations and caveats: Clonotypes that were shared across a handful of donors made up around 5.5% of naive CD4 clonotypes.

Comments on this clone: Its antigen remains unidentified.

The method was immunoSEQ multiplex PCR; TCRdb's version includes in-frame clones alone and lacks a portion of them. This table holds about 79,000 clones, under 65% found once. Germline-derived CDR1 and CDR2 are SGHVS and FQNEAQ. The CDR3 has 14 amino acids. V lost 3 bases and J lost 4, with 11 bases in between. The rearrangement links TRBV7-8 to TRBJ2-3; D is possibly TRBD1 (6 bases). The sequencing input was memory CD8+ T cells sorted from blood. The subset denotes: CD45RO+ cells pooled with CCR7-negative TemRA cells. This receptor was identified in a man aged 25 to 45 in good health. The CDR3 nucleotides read TGTGCCAGCAGCTTCAGGGGTGAGCCAGATACGCAGTATTTT. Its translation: CASSFRGEPDTQYF.